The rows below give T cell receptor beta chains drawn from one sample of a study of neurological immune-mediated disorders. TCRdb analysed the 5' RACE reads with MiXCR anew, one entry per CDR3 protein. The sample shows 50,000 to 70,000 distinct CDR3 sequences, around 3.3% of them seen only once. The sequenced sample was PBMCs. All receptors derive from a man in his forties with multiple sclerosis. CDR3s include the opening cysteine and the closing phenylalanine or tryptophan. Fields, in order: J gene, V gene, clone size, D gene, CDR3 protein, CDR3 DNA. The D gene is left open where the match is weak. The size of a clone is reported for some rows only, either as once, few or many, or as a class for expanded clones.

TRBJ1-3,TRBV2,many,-,CASSVDGSGNTIYF,TGTGCCAGCAGTGTTGATGGGTCTGGAAACACCATATATTTT
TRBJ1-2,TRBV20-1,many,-,CSARVTNYGYTF,TGCAGTGCTAGGGTGACTAACTATGGCTACACCTTC
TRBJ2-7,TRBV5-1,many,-,CASSLAYRARDTTYEQYF,TGCGCCAGCAGCTTGGCTTATAGGGCCAGGGATACAACCTACGAGCAGTACTTC
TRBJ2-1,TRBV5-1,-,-,CASSLAAGANNEQFF,TGCGCCAGCAGCTTGGCGGCGGGGGCAAACAATGAGCAGTTCTTC
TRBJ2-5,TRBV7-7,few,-,CASSSNGLDQETQYF,TGTGCCAGCAGCTCCAACGGGCTGGACCAAGAGACCCAGTACTTC
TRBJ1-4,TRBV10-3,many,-,CAISARDGGNEKLFF,TGTGCCATCAGTGCCCGAGACGGGGGAAATGAAAAACTGTTTTTT
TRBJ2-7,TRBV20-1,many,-,CSARQAGGGEQYF,TGCAGTGCTAGACAGGCTGGGGGAGGCGAGCAGTACTTC
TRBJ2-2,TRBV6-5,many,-,CASSYSTKNTGELFF,TGTGCCAGCAGTTACTCTACTAAGAACACCGGGGAGCTGTTTTTT
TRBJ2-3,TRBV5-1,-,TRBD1,CASSPRDRYTDTQYF,TGCGCCAGCAGCCCCCGGGACAGGTACACAGATACGCAGTATTTT
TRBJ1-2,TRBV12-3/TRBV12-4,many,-,CASSREGSHGYTF,TGTGCCAGCAGCCGTGAAGGGTCCCATGGCTACACCTTC
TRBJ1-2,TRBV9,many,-,CASSPPTRGGYTF,TGTGCCAGCAGCCCCCCGACCCGAGGGGGCTACACCTTC
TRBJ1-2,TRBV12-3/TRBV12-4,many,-,CASRHIYGYTF,TGTGCCAGCAGACATATCTATGGCTACACCTTC
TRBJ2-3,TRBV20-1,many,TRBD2,CSAMGLAGVRVDTQYF,TGCAGTGCTATGGGACTAGCGGGAGTTCGCGTAGATACGCAGTATTTT
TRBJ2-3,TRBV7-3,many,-,CASTPGATDTQYF,TGTGCCAGCACCCCGGGGGCCACAGATACGCAGTATTTT
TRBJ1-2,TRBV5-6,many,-,CASSLGALYGYTF,TGTGCCAGCAGCTTGGGGGCCCTCTATGGCTACACCTTC
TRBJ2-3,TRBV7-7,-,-,CASSPHRTAPRQYF,TGTGCCAGCAGCCCACATAGGACTGCCCCGCGCCAGTATTTT
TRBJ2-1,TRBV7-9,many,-,CASSPPKDEQFF,TGTGCCAGCAGCCCGCCGAAGGATGAGCAGTTCTTC
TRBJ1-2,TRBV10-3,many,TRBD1,CAISEWSPGGPSYGYTF,TGTGCCATCAGTGAGTGGTCCCCAGGGGGACCGAGCTATGGCTACACCTTC
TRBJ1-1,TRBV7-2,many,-,CASSLERGTEAFF,TGTGCCAGCAGCTTAGAGAGGGGCACTGAAGCTTTCTTT
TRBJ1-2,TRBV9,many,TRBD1,CASSRQGAVGGYTF,TGTGCCAGCAGCCGACAGGGGGCTGTCGGGGGCTACACCTTC
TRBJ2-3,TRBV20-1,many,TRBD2,CSAGTSGGGYTQYF,TGCAGTGCTGGGACTAGCGGGGGGGGTTATACGCAGTATTTT
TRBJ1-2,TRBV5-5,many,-,CASSFNGNYGYTF,TGTGCCAGCAGCTTTAATGGGAACTATGGCTACACCTTC
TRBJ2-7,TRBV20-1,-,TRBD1,CSARNPRDRDYEQYF,TGCAGTGCTCGTAACCCCCGGGACAGGGACTACGAGCAGTACTTC
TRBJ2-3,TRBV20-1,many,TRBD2,CSAPSGGGDTQYF,TGCAGTGCTCCTAGCGGGGGGGGCGATACGCAGTATTTT
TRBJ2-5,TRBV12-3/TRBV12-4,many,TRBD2,CASRRIAGIPWGETQYF,TGTGCCAGCAGGAGAATAGCGGGGATACCTTGGGGAGAGACCCAGTACTTC
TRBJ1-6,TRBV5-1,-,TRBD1,CASSLAGTAVSTLNF,TGCGCCAGCAGCTTGGCCGGGACAGCCGTTTCAACCCTCAACTTT